The clone carrying this T cell receptor (beta chain) showed up just once. Participant age was roughly 18 to 100 years, and participants resided in fewer than 30 US areas. This sample is part of a study of blood T cell repertoires in COVID-19. At the level of the study: Both acute and convalescent COVID-19 samples were obtained from the United States, Italy and Spain.

Generated by immunoSEQ multiplex PCR, the TCRdb table keeps only in-frame clones and is missing some. Among 250,000 to 300,000 clones, around 83% were seen once, and the ten largest hold approximately 5%. Germline assignment: CDR1 SNHLY and CDR2 FYNNEI. CDR3 length equals 14 residues. The ends were cut back, 7 bases at V and 0 bases at J, with 11 bases in the middle. The sample comprised PBMCs or T cells enriched from blood (not recorded which). The chain links TRBV2 to TRBJ2-3; D not resolved. This clonotype was sampled from a man in his forties or fifties who had been exposed to COVID-19. CDR3 bases: TGTGCCAGCATCGACGTACTAAGCACAGATACGCAGTATTTT. It specifies CASIDVLSTDTQYF.